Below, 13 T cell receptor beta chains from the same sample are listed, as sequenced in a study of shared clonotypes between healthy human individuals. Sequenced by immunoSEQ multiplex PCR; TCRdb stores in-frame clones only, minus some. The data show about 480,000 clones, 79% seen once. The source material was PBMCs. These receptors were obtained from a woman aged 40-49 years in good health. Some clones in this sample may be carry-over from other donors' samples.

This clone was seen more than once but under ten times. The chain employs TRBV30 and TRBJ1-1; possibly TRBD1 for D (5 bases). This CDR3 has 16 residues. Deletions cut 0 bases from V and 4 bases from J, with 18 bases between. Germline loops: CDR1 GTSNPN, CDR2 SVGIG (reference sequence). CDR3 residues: CAWSVKGWSGGTEAFF. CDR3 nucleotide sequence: TGTGCCTGGAGTGTTAAGGGGTGGTCAGGAGGCACTGAAGCTTTCTTT.

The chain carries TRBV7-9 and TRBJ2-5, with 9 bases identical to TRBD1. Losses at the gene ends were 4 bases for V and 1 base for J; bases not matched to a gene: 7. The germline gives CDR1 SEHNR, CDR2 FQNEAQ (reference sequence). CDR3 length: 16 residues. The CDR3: CASSSSGQGRQETQYF. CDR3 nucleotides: TGTGCCAGCAGCTCCTCAGGACAGGGGCGCCAAGAGACCCAGTACTTC.

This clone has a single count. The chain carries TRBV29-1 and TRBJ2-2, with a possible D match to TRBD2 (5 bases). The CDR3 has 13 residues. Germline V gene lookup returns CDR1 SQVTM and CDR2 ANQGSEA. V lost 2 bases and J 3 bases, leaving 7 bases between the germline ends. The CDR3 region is CSVELADTGELFF. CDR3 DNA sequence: TGCAGCGTTGAACTAGCAGACACCGGGGAGCTGTTTTTT.

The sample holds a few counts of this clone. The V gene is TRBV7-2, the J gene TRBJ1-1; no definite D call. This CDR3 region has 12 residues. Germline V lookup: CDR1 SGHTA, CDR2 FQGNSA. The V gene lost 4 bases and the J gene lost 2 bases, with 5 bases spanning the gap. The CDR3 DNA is TGTGCCAGCAGCTCCTATAACACTGAAGCTTTCTTT. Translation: CASSSYNTEAFF.

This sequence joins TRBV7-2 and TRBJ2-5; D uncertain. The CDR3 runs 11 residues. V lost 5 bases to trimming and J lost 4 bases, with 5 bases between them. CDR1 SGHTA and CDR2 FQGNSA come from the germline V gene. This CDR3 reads CASSIRETQYF. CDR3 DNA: TGTGCCAGCAGCATTAGAGAGACCCAGTACTTC.

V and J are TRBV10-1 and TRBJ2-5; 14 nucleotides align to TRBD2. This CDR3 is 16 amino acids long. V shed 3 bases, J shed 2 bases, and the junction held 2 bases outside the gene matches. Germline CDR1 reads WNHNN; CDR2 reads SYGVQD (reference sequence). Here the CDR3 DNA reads TGCGCCAGCAGTGATGGACTAGCGGGAGGACAAGAGACCCAGTACTTC. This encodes CASSDGLAGGQETQYF.

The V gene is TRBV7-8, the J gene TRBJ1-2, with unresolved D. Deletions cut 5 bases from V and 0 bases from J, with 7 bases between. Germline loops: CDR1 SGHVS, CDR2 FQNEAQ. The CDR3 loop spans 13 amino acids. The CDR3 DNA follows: TGTGCCAGCAGCCCGACACCTAACTATGGCTACACCTTC. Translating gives CASSPTPNYGYTF.

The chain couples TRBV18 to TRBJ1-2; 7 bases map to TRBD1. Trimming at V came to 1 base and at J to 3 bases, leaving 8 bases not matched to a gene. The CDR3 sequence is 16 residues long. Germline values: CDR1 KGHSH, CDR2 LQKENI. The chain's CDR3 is CASSPRLGTGDYGYTF. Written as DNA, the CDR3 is TGTGCCAGCTCACCACGGCTGGGCACAGGGGACTATGGCTACACCTTC.

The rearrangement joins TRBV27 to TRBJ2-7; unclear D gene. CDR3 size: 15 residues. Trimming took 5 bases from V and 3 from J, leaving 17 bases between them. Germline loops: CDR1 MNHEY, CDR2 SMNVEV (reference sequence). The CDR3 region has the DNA TGTGCCAGCAGTCTTCAGGCAGACCATGTCTACGAGCAGTACTTC. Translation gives CASSLQADHVYEQYF.

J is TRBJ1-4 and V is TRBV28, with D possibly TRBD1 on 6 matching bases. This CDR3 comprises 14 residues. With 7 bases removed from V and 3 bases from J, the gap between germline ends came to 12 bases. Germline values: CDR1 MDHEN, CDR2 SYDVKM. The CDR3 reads CASTQGPPNEKLFF. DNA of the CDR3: TGTGCCAGCACCCAGGGGCCCCCTAATGAAAAACTGTTTTTT.

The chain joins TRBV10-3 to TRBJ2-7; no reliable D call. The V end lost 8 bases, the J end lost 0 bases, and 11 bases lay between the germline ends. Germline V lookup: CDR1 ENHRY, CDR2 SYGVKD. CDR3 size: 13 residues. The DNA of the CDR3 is TGTGCCATCCAAAAGGAAATCTCCTACGAGCAGTACTTC. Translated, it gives CAIQKEISYEQYF.

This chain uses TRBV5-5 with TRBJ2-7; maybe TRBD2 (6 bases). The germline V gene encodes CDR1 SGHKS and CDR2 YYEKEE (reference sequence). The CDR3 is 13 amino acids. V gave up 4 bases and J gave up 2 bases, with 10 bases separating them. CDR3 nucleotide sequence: TGTGCCAGCAGCCTGTCGGGGGCCTACGAGCAGTACTTC. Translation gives CASSLSGAYEQYF.

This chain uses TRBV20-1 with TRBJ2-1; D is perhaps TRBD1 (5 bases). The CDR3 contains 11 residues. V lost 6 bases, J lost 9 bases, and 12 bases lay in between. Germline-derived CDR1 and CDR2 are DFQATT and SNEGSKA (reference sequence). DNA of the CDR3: TGCAGTGCCAAGGGGCCTACTGAGCAGTTCTTC. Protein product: CSAKGPTEQFF.